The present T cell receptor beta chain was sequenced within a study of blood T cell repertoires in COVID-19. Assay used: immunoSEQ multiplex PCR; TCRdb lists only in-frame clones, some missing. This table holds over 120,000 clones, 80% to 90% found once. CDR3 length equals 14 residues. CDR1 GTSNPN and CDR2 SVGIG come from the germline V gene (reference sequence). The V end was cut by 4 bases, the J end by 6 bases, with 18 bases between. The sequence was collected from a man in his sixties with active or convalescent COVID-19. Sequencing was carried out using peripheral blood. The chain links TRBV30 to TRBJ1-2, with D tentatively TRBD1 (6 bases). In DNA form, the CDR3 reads TGTGCCTGGAAAGGGGGGGAACACAAGGATGGCTACACCTTC. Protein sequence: CAWKGGEHKDGYTF.